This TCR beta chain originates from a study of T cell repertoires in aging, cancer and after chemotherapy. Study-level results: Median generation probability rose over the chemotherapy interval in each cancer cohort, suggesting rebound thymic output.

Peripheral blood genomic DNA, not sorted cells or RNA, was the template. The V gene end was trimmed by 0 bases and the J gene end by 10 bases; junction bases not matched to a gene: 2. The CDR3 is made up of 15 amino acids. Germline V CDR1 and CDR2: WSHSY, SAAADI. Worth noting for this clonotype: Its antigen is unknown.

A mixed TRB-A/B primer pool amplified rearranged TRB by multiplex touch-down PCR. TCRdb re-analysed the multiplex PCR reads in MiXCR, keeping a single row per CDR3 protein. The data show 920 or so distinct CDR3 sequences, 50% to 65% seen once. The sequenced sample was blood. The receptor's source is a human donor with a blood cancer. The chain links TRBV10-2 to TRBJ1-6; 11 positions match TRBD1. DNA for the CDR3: TGCGCCAGCAGTGAGTCCCGGACAGGGGGCTCACCCCTCCACTTT. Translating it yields CASSESRTGGSPLHF.